This passage covers 4 T cell receptor beta chains from one sample sequenced in a study of PD-L1 blockade in urothelial cancer. Time point indicated: pretreatment peripheral blood. Assay used: immunoSEQ multiplex PCR; TCRdb lists only in-frame clones, some missing. Here the sample spans 60,000 to 75,000 clones, 75% to 90% being singletons. The sample here was PBMCs, taken around atezolizumab (anti-PD-L1) treatment. These receptors were obtained from a man aged 55-75 years with urothelial cancer.

The rearrangement joins TRBV5-1 to TRBJ1-5; D ambiguous. V was pared by 0 bases and J by 6 bases, with 10 bases between. There are 14 residues in the CDR3. CDR1 is SGHRS and CDR2 is YFSETQ in the germline V gene. The CDR3 loop is CASSLGAEGQPQHF. The CDR3 bases are TGCGCCAGCAGCTTGGGGGCAGAAGGTCAGCCCCAGCATTTT.

This clone has just one count. The chain combines TRBV7-2 with TRBJ1-2; 8 bases match TRBD1. The CDR3 contains 15 residues. CDR1 and CDR2 from the germline V gene are SGHTA and FQGNSA. V was clipped by 0 bases and J by 6 bases; unmatched bases: 6. The CDR3 nucleotides read TGTGCCAGCAGCTTAGCACGGGGACAGGCGCATGGCTACACCTTC. Translated: CASSLARGQAHGYTF.

The rearrangement uses TRBV6-1 and TRBJ2-5; perhaps TRBD2 as D (6 bases). There are 13 residues in the CDR3. Trimming shortened V by 9 bases and J by 2 bases, and 13 bases separated the two germline ends. Germline lookup yields CDR1 MNHNS and CDR2 SASEGT. The CDR3 bases are TGTGCCAGTAGCCGGGACTTACAAGAGACCCAGTACTTC. Translation: CASSRDLQETQYF.

This clone was picked up one time. The chain links TRBV5-1 to TRBJ1-1, with 8 bases matching TRBD1. The CDR3 sequence is 16 residues long. From germline, CDR1 is SGHRS and CDR2 YFSETQ. With V trimmed by 5 bases and J by 1 base, 10 bases remained unmatched. The CDR3: CASRFQGAPRNTEAFF. In DNA, the CDR3 is TGCGCCAGCAGGTTCCAGGGGGCCCCACGGAACACTGAAGCTTTCTTT. The variable domain in full, completed from reference TRBV5-1 and TRBJ1-1, reads KAGVTQTPRYLIKTRGQQVTLSCSPISGHRSVSWYQQTPGQGLQFLFEYFSETQRNKGNFPGRFSGRQFSNSRSEMNVSTLELGDSALYLCASRFQGAPRNTEAFFGQGTRLTVV.